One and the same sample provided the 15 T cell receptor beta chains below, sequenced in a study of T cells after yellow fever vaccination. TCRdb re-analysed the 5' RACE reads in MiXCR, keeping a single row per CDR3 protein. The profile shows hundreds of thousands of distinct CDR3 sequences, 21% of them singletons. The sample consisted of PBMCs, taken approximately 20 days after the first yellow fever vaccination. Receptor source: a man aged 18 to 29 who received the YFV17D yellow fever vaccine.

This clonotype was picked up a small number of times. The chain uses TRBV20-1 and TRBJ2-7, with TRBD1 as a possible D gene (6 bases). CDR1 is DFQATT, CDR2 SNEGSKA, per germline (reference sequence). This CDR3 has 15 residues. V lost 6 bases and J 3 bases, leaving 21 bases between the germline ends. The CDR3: CSAYPNNDRYYEQYV. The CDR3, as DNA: TGCAGTGCCTACCCTAATAACGACAGGTACTACGAGCAGTACGTC.

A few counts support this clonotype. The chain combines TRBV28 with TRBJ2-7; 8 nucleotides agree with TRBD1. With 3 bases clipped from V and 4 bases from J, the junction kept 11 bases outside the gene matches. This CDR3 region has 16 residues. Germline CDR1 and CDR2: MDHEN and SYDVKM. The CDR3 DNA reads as TGTGCCAGCAGTTTCGGTAGTCGGACAGGGCATTACGAGCAGTACGTC. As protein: CASSFGSRTGHYEQYV.

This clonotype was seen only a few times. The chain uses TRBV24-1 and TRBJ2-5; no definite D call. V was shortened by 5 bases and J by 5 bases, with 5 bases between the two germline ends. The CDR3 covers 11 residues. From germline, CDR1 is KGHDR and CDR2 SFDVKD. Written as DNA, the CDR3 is TGTGCCACCAGTGGCAGGGAGACCCAGTACTTC. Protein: CATSGRETQYF.

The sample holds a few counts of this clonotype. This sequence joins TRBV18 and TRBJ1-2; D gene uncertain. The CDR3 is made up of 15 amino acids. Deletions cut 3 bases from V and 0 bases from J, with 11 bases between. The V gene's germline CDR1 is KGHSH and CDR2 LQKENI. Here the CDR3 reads CASSPGNGANYGYTF. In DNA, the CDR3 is TGTGCCAGCTCACCTGGTAACGGAGCTAACTATGGCTACACCTTC.

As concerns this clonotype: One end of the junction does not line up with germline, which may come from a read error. Here the CDR3 DNA reads TGTGCCAGCAGCCTAGCGTCGGCTCCGTTGGAGACCCAGTACTTC. It is translated as CASSLASAPLETQYF. V gene TRBV7-9 combines with J gene TRBJ2-5; a weak D match, TRBD2 (6 bases). The germline gives CDR1 SEHNR, CDR2 FQNEAQ (reference sequence). There are 15 residues in the CDR3.

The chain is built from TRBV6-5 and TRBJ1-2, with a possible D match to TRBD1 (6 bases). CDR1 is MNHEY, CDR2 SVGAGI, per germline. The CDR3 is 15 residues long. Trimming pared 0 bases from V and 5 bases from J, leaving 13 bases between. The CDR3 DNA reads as TGTGCCAGCAGTTACTCCCGACAGGCCGTATATGGCTACACCTTC. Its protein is CASSYSRQAVYGYTF.

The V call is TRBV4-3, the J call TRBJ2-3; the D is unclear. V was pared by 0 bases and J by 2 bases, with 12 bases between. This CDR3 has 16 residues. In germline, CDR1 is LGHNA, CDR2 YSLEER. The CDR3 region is CASSQDYHLDTDTQYF. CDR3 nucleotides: TGCGCCAGCAGCCAAGATTATCACTTAGACACAGATACGCAGTATTTT.

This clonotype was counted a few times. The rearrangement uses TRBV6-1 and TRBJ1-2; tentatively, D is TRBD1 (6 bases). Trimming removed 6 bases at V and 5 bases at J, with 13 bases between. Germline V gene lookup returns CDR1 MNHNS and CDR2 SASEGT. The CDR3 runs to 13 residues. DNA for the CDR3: TGTGCCAGCAGGCCGGACAGCGATTATGGCTACACCTTC. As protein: CASRPDSDYGYTF.

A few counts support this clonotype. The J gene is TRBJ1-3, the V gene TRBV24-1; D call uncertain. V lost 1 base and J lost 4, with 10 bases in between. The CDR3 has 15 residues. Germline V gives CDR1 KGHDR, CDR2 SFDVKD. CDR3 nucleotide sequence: TGTGCCACCAGTGATTTCGATTACGGAGGAAACACCATATATTTT. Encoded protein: CATSDFDYGGNTIYF.

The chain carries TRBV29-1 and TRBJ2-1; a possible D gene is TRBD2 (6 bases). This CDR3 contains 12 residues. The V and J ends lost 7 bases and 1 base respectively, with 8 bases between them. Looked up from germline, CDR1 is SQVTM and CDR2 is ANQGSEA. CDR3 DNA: TGCAGCGCGGGGAGGTCCTACAATGAGCAGTTCTTC. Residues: CSAGRSYNEQFF.

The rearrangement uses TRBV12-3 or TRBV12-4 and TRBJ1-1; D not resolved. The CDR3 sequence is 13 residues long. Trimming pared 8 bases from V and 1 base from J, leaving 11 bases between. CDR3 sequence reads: CASFDVANTEAFF. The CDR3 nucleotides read TGTGCCAGCTTTGACGTTGCGAACACTGAAGCTTTCTTT.

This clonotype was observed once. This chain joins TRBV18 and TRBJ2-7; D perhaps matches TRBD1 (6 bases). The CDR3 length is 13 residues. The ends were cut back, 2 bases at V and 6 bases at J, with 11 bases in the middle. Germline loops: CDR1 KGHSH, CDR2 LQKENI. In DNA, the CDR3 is TGTGCCAGCTCACCAACAGGGCCTGGCGAGCAGTACGTC. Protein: CASSPTGPGEQYV.

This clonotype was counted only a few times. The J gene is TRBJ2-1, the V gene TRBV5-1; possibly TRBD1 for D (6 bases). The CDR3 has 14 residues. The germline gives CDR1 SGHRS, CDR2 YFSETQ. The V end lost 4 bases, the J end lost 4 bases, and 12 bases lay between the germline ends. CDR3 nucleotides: TGCGCCAGCAGCCCCGGACAGCAATACAATGAGCAGTTCTTC. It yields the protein CASSPGQQYNEQFF.

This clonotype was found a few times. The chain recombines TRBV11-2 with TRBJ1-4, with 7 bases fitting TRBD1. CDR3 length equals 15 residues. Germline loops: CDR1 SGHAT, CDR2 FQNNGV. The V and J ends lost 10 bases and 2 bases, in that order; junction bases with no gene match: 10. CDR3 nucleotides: TGTGCCACCCTGACAGGGACCGGCACTAATGAAAAACTGTTTTTT. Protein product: CATLTGTGTNEKLFF.

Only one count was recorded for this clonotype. This CDR3 reads CASSLATASGGIETQYF. The DNA of the CDR3 is TGTGCCAGCAGCTTGGCCACGGCTAGCGGGGGGATAGAGACCCAGTACTTC. The chain has TRBV5-4 and TRBJ2-5, with 11 bases lining up with TRBD2. The V segment lost 0 bases and the J segment 4 bases; nucleotides outside the gene matches: 8. CDR1 is SGHNT, CDR2 YYREEE, per germline (reference sequence). The CDR3 consists of 17 residues. The entire variable domain, with the rest obtained from reference TRBV5-4 and TRBJ2-5, is as follows: ETGVTQSPTHLIKTRGQQVTLRCSSQSGHNTVSWYQQALGQGPQFIFQYYREEENGRGNFPPRFSGLQFPNYSSELNVNALELDDSALYLCASSLATASGGIETQYFGPGTRLLVL.